The source of this T cell receptor beta chain is a study of blood T cell repertoires in COVID-19. The wider study: From the United States, Italy and Spain came samples of acute and convalescent COVID-19. From T cells, B-cell-depleted T cells, or PBMCs came the material, which was cDNA or gDNA.

Authors' methods: Amplified reference gene primers provided the basis for estimating nucleated cell counts. Profiled with immunoSEQ multiplex PCR; TCRdb holds only in-frame clones, not every one. V and J calls and clone size are as listed in that table; D and trimming were resolved from the DNA. The table records about 82,000 clones, 70% to 90% of them present only once. Losses at the gene ends were 4 bases for V and 3 bases for J; bases not matched to a gene: 5. Looked up from germline, CDR1 is LNHDA and CDR2 is SQIVND (reference sequence). CDR3 size: 15 residues. There are a few counts of this clone.

The clonotype originates from a man at least 80 years old with active or convalescent COVID-19. The chain carries TRBV19 and TRBJ2-1, with 8 bases lining up with TRBD1. The material sequenced was peripheral blood. The CDR3 nucleotides are TGTGCCAGTAGTAGCGGACAGGGTAACTACAATGAGCAGTTCTTC. This codes for CASSSGQGNYNEQFF.